These 17 T cell receptor beta chains share one sample of origin, sequenced in a study of T cells in women clearing cervical HPV infection. Method: immunoSEQ multiplex PCR; TCRdb's copy keeps in-frame clones and lacks some. The sample totals about 27,000 clones. Material for sequencing was blood buffy coat. The receptors originated from a woman aged 18-69 years with a cervical HPV16 infection that either progressed to CIN3+ or cleared (not recorded which).

As to this clone: From the germline J gene comes the end of the CDR3, since the read stops 3 residues before it. The V and J genes are TRBV5-1 and TRBJ2-1; D gene uncertain. V lost 4 bases to trimming and J lost 2 bases, with 16 bases between them. This CDR3 has 16 amino acids. CDR1 is SGHRS, CDR2 YFSETQ, per germline. The sequenced CDR3 bases are TGCGCCAGCAGCCCGCGATCCAACCCCACCTACAATGAG. Its protein is CASSPRSNPTYNE. The whole CDR3 is CASSPRSNPTYNEQFF.

As for this clone: The CDR3 extends 3 residues past the end of the read, so its final part is completed from the germline J gene. Within the sample, other DNA sequences also encode this same CDR3. This chain joins TRBV20-1 and TRBJ1-2; a weak D match, TRBD1 (5 bases). This CDR3 is built from 16 residues. Germline loops: CDR1 DFQATT, CDR2 SNEGSKA (reference sequence). Trimming removed 0 bases from V and 0 bases from J, with 14 bases in between. CDR3 bases read: TGCAGTGCTAGAGATGATAGGCAGGGAGCTAACTATGGC. Translating it yields CSARDDRQGANYG. The full CDR3 protein reads CSARDDRQGANYGYTF.

Notes on this clone: The read falls 3 residues short of the CDR3 end, and the missing part is taken from the germline J gene. The gene calls are TRBV19 and TRBJ1-1, with a tentative D call TRBD1 (5 bases). Trimming took off 2 bases at V and 3 bases at J, with 13 bases between the two ends. The CDR3 runs to 15 residues. The V gene's germline CDR1 is LNHDA and CDR2 SQIVND (reference sequence). CDR3 amino acids: CASSISHQGYTEAFF. The part of the CDR3 DNA that was read is TGTGCCAGTAGTATATCGCACCAGGGATACACTGAA. The full variable domain, completed using reference TRBV19 and TRBJ1-1, is DGGITQSPKYLFRKEGQNVTLSCEQNLNHDAMYWYRQDPGQGLRLIYYSQIVNDFQKGDIAEGYSVSREKKESFPLTVTSAQKNPTAFYLCASSISHQGYTEAFFGQGTRLTVV.

Concerning this clone: Read data end 3 residues before the CDR3 end; the end is taken from the germline J gene. The rearrangement links TRBV19 to TRBJ2-3; the D call may be TRBD1 or TRBD2 (5 bases each). Germline values: CDR1 LNHDA, CDR2 SQIVND (reference sequence). The CDR3 spans 17 residues. CDR3: CASSNRTQRGSNQPQYF. The sequenced part of the CDR3 DNA is TGTGCCAGTAGTAACCGCACCCAGAGGGGTAGCAATCAGCCG.

With regard to this clone: The read is 3 residues too short to cover the CDR3 end, so that end is filled in from the germline J gene. The chain employs TRBV2 and TRBJ1-2, with a possible D match to TRBD1 (6 bases). The germline V and J ends were trimmed by 3 bases and 7 bases, with 15 bases remaining between them. The germline CDR1 and CDR2 sequences are SNHLY and FYNNEI. This CDR3 has 14 amino acids. The part of the CDR3 DNA that was read is TGTGCCAGCAGTGATTCCCAGGGGTTTCGTGGC. Protein sequence: CASSDSQGFRG. The full CDR3 protein reads CASSDSQGFRGYTF.

Regarding this clone: The observed sequence ends 3 residues before the CDR3 terminus, with the missing tail filled in from the germline J gene. The V gene is TRBV19, the J gene TRBJ2-3; 8 nucleotides align to TRBD1. Germline V gene sequence: CDR1 LNHDA, CDR2 SQIVND (reference sequence). The CDR3 is 14 amino acids. Partial CDR3 DNA: TGTGCCAGTAGTAAACAGGGGGGCAATCAGCCG. It translates to CASSKQGGNQP. The entire CDR3 protein reads CASSKQGGNQPQYF.

Concerning this clone itself: The missing CDR3 end, 3 residues past where the read stops, is filled in from the germline J gene. The genes are TRBV2 and TRBJ1-2; D perhaps matches TRBD1 (5 bases). Germline V CDR1 and CDR2: SNHLY, FYNNEI. V was pared by 4 bases and J by 0 bases, with 12 bases between. The CDR3 is 15 residues long. The CDR3 bases that were read are TGTGCCAGCAGTGGACCGGGACTGACTAACTATGGC. The encoded protein is CASSGPGLTNYG. In full, the CDR3 is CASSGPGLTNYGYTF.

To note about this clone: Sequencing ends 3 residues short of the CDR3 end; the germline J gene provides the rest. The V call is TRBV30, the J call TRBJ2-1; the D gene is possibly TRBD2 (6 bases). CDR3 length: 15 amino acids. The germline CDR1 and CDR2 sequences are GTSNPN and SVGIG (reference sequence). V was shortened by 0 bases and J by 8 bases, with 17 bases between the two germline ends. CDR3 DNA, as far as it was read: TGTGCCTGGAGTGTAGGAGGGGCAGGGAGCGATGAG. Protein: CAWSVGGAGSDE. The entire CDR3 protein reads CAWSVGGAGSDEQFF.

Details on this clone: A read error may account for a junction end that differs from germline. The read terminates 3 residues before the CDR3 end, so the remaining end is supplied by the germline J gene. The gene calls are TRBV7-3 and TRBJ2-2; perhaps TRBD1 as D (6 bases). The germline CDR1 and CDR2 sequences are SGHTA and FQGTGA. The CDR3 is made up of 15 amino acids. The CDR3 loop reads CASNLPGTPDSPLFF. The covered CDR3 bases are TGTGCCAGCAACTTACCGGGGACACCTGATTCACCG.

On this clone itself: The read finishes 3 residues shy of the CDR3 end, and the germline J gene is used to complete it. The chain has TRBV5-4 and TRBJ2-1; 8 bases agree with TRBD1. The CDR3 has 14 residues. Unmatched junction bases numbered 5, after V lost 0 bases and J lost 9 bases. Germline V gene data show CDR1 as SGHNT and CDR2 as YYREEE (reference sequence). CDR3 sequence: CASSLEQGVVEQFF. The DNA read from the CDR3 is TGTGCCAGCAGCTTGGAACAGGGGGTCGTTGAG.

Comment on this clone: The CDR3 extends 3 residues past the end of the read, so its final part is completed from the germline J gene. The J gene is TRBJ2-5, the V gene TRBV12-3 or TRBV12-4; D may be TRBD2 (6 bases). Trimming took 3 bases from V and 4 from J, leaving 12 bases between them. There are 14 residues in the CDR3. CDR3 DNA, as far as it was read: TGTGCCAGCAGTTTCGTGGGGGGTGTAGAGACC. Its translation: CASSFVGGVET. The whole CDR3 region reads CASSFVGGVETQYF.

Regarding this clone: The CDR3 extends 3 residues past the end of the read, so its final part is completed from the germline J gene. The chain links TRBV5-1 to TRBJ2-6; 11 positions match TRBD1. V shed 4 bases, J shed 0 bases, and the junction held 6 bases outside the gene matches. The germline gives CDR1 SGHRS, CDR2 YFSETQ. The CDR3 contains 18 residues. The CDR3 bases that were read are TGCGCCAGCAGCCTCCCCGGGACAGGGGGCTCTGGGGCCAACGTC. It encodes CASSLPGTGGSGANV. In full, the CDR3 reads CASSLPGTGGSGANVLTF. The full variable domain, with the rest looked up from reference TRBV5-1 and TRBJ2-6, is KAGVTQTPRYLIKTRGQQVTLSCSPISGHRSVSWYQQTPGQGLQFLFEYFSETQRNKGNFPGRFSGRQFSNSRSEMNVSTLELGDSALYLCASSLPGTGGSGANVLTFGAGSRLTVL.

On this clone: Sequencing ends 3 residues short of the CDR3 end; the germline J gene provides the rest. This chain joins TRBV19 and TRBJ1-2, with D possibly TRBD1 on 6 matching bases. Germline loops: CDR1 LNHDA, CDR2 SQIVND (reference sequence). This CDR3 comprises 12 residues. CDR3 DNA (partial): TGTGCCAGTGTTACAGGGTACAATGAC. Amino acid sequence: CASVTGYND. The CDR3 reads in full as CASVTGYNDYTF.

Concerning this clone itself: The read is 3 residues too short to cover the CDR3 end, so that end is filled in from the germline J gene. This chain uses TRBV29-1 with TRBJ2-7; 14 bases are a match to TRBD2. CDR3 size: 14 residues. Germline V CDR1 and CDR2: SQVTM, ANQGSEA. With 6 bases clipped from V and 6 bases from J, the junction kept 7 bases outside the gene matches. CDR3 in amino acids: CSVGSTSGRAEQYF. The sequenced part of the CDR3 DNA is TGCAGCGTGGGATCGACTAGCGGGAGGGCCGAG.

In regard to this clone: The CDR3 end is not reached by the read, which stops 3 residues before it; the germline J gene fills it in. The rearrangement uses TRBV27 and TRBJ2-3; a possible D gene is TRBD1 (5 bases). The CDR3 contains 16 residues. Germline V lookup: CDR1 MNHEY, CDR2 SMNVEV (reference sequence). V shed 6 bases and J shed 4 bases, with 20 bases lying between them. CDR3 bases read: TGTGCCAGCAGGCTAGGGCCGCAGGGATACTCAGATACG. It codes for CASRLGPQGYSDT. The whole CDR3 protein is CASRLGPQGYSDTQYF.

As for this clone: The CDR3 end is not reached by the read, which stops 3 residues before it; the germline J gene fills it in. The chain recombines TRBV11-2 with TRBJ2-7; no definite D call. Trimming pared 5 bases from V and 3 bases from J, leaving 8 bases between. Germline CDR1 is SGHAT and CDR2 is FQNNGV. This CDR3 spans 12 amino acids. The sequenced part of the CDR3 DNA is TGTGCCAGCAGCCATACGGTCTACGAG. It yields the protein CASSHTVYE. The complete CDR3 reads CASSHTVYEQYF.

As to this clone: The read ends 3 residues early relative to the CDR3; the germline J gene fills the gap. This chain links TRBV19 with TRBJ1-1, with a tentative D call TRBD1 (5 bases). V lost 3 bases to trimming and J lost 0 bases, with 14 bases between them. The germline V gene encodes CDR1 LNHDA and CDR2 SQIVND (reference sequence). The CDR3 is made up of 16 amino acids. The CDR3 region is CASSISGSRVNTEAFF. The sequenced CDR3 bases are TGTGCCAGTAGTATTAGCGGGTCCAGGGTGAACACTGAA.